The T cell receptor beta chain described here comes from a study of cytomegalovirus exposure and HLA in healthy donors (dated by TCRdb to between 2016 and 2019). At the level of the whole study: According to a later analysis, one platform produced both the 120 validation repertoires and the roughly 650 repertoires of the first cohort. The study was designed to test whether signatures of past pathogen exposure could be identified by cataloging public T cell receptors. Along with the approximately 700-subject first cohort, a separate validation cohort of over 90 different subjects was used. High-throughput TCR immunosequencing, statistical association of individual TCRs with disease status, and machine learning were combined to predict cytomegalovirus infection status.

A note on this clone: Its antigen is currently not known. Base qualities are not at hand, and no much larger clone is one base apart.

Donors formed part of the validation cohort, which comprised approximately 130 subjects and was distinct from the first cohort of under 800 subjects. Beyond this particular receptor, the publication reports: All 120 or so repertoires were used to score co-occurrence in the validation cohort in a later analysis, because that analysis had no HLA typing for the cohort. A total of 150 to 200 TCR beta chains were listed by the study as associated with cytomegalovirus. According to the authors, the approach could potentially be generalized to other disease states and immunological phenotypes. In vitro tests confirmed that a few of the cytomegalovirus-associated TCR beta chains recognize cytomegalovirus antigens. Most TCR sequences were seen in very few donors, while some public TCRs were found in many individuals. In a later analysis, TCRs clustered in the first cohort were found to also tend to co-occur in the roughly 120 validation repertoires, with 90% to 95% of cluster scores above 0. The classifier was reported to diagnose cytomegalovirus status with high specificity and sensitivity in both the original cohort and the validation cohort.

From the cysteine through the phenylalanine, the CDR3 covers 15 amino acids. Only the CDR3 region is kept as DNA, spanning 45 bases read in frame from base 1. From a lookup of the germline V gene, CDR1 and CDR2 are SGDLS and YYNGEE. The germline V and J ends show losses of 4 bases and 3 bases respectively, and no gene match explains 5 bases of the junction. Library construction relied on the immunoSEQ multiplex PCR assay. For the original study's pipeline: A statistical classification framework was built for diagnosing cytomegalovirus status from the catalog of TCR beta chain sequences. TCRdb took over this immuneACCESS table, retaining in-frame rearrangements with V and J assigned. Such tables are incomplete; in checked studies, under half of the missing clones stem from an unresolved V gene, and the remainder is unexplained. D and trimming come from the DNA, and the V and J calls and clone size come from that table. The sample has 250,000 to 300,000 clones on record, 90% of them singletons. Of the sample, 0.35% to 0.4% is held by the ten largest clones.

The origin of this receptor is a woman between 18 and 29 years old in good health and CMV-seronegative. The V gene is TRBV9 and the J gene is TRBJ1-2; 11 middle bases align to TRBD1. Input material: PBMCs. The CDR3 amino acid sequence is: CASSPRGQGDYGYTF. The DNA sequence is as follows: TGTGCCAGCAGCCCCAGGGGACAGGGGGACTATGGCTACACCTTC. The full variable domain, completed from the reference TRBV9 and TRBJ1-2 proteins outside the CDR3, reads DSGVTQTPKHLITATGQRVTLRCSPRSGDLSVYWYQQSLDQGLQFLIQYYNGEERAKGNILERFSAQQFPDLHSELNLSSLELGDSALYFCASSPRGQGDYGYTFGSGTRLTVV.